The present entry profiles one T cell receptor beta chain with its context. Its specificity is unknown. The source of the sample is a study of T cell responses to AZD1222 COVID-19 vaccine. CDR1 is LGHNA, CDR2 YNFKEQ, per germline. The CDR3 is 16 residues long. The junction had 3 bases not matched to a gene; V was cut back by 4 bases and J by 5 bases. Findings and limits, study-wide: The study identified only five to seven AZD1222 recipients as seropositive at baseline. Nearly half of spike-specific TCRs reportedly target variant regions that are unmutated in the B.1.351 and B.1.1.7 variants.

Produced via immunoSEQ multiplex PCR; TCRdb's table is partial and in-frame only. The repertoire includes approximately 68,000 clones, 88% of them detected once, and around 21% sits in the top ten. The material sequenced was peripheral blood, taken on day 0 of AZD1222 vaccination. The genes are TRBV4-2 and TRBJ2-3; 16 nucleotides agree with TRBD2. The TCR originated in an adult in good health. The CDR3 bases are TGTGCCAGCAGCCGAGGGACTAGCGGGGGGGAAGATACGCAGTATTTT. This codes for CASSRGTSGGEDTQYF.